The TCR beta chain under discussion was sequenced for a study of T cells in Graves' hyperthyroidism and ophthalmopathy. For the study at large: Peripheral blood was obtained at initial diagnosis, preceding any treatment.

Exclusion criteria comprised uncontrolled infection, other autoimmune disease, pregnancy or lactation. Many counts were recorded for this clonotype. The CDR3 totals 18 residues. CDR1 SGHTA and CDR2 FQGNSA come from the germline V gene. Trimming removed 2 bases from V and 1 base from J; junction bases left unmatched: 11. Amplification targeted TCR beta CDR3 regions from RNA transcripts. The HTBI primer set served for first-round RT-PCR of the TCR CDR3. TCRdb recomputed calls from the multiplex PCR reads with MiXCR, one row per CDR3 protein. The sample has fewer than 650,000 distinct CDR3 sequences, 12% to 15% seen once; the top ten hold roughly 7.1%.

Sample: blood. The clonotype originates from a woman under 30 with Graves' ophthalmopathy. The chain couples TRBV7-2 to TRBJ1-1, with 9 bases matching TRBD1. The CDR3 reads CASSLWTGATSGNTEAFF. For the CDR3, the DNA is TGTGCCAGCAGCTTATGGACAGGGGCGACCTCTGGGAACACTGAAGCTTTCTTT.